This T cell receptor (beta chain) was identified during a study of cytomegalovirus exposure and HLA in healthy donors. The CDR3 runs to 15 residues. The junction had 3 bases not matched to a gene; V was cut back by 1 base and J by 0 bases. The germline V gene encodes CDR1 SGHRS and CDR2 YFSETQ. 60 Vbeta and 13 Jbeta primers were used in PCR. Sequencing was performed with immunoSEQ multiplex PCR; in TCRdb, only in-frame clones are kept and a portion is missing. Of fewer than 200,000 clones detected, 75% to 90% appear once; the ten largest clones hold more than 1.5%. Sequencing was performed on PBMCs. This TCR derives from a human donor in good health. The V and J genes are TRBV5-1 and TRBJ1-1, with 7 bases identical to TRBD1. The CDR3 nucleotides are TGCGCCAGCAGCTTGACAGGGGAACTGAACACTGAAGCTTTCTTT. Translating gives CASSLTGELNTEAFF.